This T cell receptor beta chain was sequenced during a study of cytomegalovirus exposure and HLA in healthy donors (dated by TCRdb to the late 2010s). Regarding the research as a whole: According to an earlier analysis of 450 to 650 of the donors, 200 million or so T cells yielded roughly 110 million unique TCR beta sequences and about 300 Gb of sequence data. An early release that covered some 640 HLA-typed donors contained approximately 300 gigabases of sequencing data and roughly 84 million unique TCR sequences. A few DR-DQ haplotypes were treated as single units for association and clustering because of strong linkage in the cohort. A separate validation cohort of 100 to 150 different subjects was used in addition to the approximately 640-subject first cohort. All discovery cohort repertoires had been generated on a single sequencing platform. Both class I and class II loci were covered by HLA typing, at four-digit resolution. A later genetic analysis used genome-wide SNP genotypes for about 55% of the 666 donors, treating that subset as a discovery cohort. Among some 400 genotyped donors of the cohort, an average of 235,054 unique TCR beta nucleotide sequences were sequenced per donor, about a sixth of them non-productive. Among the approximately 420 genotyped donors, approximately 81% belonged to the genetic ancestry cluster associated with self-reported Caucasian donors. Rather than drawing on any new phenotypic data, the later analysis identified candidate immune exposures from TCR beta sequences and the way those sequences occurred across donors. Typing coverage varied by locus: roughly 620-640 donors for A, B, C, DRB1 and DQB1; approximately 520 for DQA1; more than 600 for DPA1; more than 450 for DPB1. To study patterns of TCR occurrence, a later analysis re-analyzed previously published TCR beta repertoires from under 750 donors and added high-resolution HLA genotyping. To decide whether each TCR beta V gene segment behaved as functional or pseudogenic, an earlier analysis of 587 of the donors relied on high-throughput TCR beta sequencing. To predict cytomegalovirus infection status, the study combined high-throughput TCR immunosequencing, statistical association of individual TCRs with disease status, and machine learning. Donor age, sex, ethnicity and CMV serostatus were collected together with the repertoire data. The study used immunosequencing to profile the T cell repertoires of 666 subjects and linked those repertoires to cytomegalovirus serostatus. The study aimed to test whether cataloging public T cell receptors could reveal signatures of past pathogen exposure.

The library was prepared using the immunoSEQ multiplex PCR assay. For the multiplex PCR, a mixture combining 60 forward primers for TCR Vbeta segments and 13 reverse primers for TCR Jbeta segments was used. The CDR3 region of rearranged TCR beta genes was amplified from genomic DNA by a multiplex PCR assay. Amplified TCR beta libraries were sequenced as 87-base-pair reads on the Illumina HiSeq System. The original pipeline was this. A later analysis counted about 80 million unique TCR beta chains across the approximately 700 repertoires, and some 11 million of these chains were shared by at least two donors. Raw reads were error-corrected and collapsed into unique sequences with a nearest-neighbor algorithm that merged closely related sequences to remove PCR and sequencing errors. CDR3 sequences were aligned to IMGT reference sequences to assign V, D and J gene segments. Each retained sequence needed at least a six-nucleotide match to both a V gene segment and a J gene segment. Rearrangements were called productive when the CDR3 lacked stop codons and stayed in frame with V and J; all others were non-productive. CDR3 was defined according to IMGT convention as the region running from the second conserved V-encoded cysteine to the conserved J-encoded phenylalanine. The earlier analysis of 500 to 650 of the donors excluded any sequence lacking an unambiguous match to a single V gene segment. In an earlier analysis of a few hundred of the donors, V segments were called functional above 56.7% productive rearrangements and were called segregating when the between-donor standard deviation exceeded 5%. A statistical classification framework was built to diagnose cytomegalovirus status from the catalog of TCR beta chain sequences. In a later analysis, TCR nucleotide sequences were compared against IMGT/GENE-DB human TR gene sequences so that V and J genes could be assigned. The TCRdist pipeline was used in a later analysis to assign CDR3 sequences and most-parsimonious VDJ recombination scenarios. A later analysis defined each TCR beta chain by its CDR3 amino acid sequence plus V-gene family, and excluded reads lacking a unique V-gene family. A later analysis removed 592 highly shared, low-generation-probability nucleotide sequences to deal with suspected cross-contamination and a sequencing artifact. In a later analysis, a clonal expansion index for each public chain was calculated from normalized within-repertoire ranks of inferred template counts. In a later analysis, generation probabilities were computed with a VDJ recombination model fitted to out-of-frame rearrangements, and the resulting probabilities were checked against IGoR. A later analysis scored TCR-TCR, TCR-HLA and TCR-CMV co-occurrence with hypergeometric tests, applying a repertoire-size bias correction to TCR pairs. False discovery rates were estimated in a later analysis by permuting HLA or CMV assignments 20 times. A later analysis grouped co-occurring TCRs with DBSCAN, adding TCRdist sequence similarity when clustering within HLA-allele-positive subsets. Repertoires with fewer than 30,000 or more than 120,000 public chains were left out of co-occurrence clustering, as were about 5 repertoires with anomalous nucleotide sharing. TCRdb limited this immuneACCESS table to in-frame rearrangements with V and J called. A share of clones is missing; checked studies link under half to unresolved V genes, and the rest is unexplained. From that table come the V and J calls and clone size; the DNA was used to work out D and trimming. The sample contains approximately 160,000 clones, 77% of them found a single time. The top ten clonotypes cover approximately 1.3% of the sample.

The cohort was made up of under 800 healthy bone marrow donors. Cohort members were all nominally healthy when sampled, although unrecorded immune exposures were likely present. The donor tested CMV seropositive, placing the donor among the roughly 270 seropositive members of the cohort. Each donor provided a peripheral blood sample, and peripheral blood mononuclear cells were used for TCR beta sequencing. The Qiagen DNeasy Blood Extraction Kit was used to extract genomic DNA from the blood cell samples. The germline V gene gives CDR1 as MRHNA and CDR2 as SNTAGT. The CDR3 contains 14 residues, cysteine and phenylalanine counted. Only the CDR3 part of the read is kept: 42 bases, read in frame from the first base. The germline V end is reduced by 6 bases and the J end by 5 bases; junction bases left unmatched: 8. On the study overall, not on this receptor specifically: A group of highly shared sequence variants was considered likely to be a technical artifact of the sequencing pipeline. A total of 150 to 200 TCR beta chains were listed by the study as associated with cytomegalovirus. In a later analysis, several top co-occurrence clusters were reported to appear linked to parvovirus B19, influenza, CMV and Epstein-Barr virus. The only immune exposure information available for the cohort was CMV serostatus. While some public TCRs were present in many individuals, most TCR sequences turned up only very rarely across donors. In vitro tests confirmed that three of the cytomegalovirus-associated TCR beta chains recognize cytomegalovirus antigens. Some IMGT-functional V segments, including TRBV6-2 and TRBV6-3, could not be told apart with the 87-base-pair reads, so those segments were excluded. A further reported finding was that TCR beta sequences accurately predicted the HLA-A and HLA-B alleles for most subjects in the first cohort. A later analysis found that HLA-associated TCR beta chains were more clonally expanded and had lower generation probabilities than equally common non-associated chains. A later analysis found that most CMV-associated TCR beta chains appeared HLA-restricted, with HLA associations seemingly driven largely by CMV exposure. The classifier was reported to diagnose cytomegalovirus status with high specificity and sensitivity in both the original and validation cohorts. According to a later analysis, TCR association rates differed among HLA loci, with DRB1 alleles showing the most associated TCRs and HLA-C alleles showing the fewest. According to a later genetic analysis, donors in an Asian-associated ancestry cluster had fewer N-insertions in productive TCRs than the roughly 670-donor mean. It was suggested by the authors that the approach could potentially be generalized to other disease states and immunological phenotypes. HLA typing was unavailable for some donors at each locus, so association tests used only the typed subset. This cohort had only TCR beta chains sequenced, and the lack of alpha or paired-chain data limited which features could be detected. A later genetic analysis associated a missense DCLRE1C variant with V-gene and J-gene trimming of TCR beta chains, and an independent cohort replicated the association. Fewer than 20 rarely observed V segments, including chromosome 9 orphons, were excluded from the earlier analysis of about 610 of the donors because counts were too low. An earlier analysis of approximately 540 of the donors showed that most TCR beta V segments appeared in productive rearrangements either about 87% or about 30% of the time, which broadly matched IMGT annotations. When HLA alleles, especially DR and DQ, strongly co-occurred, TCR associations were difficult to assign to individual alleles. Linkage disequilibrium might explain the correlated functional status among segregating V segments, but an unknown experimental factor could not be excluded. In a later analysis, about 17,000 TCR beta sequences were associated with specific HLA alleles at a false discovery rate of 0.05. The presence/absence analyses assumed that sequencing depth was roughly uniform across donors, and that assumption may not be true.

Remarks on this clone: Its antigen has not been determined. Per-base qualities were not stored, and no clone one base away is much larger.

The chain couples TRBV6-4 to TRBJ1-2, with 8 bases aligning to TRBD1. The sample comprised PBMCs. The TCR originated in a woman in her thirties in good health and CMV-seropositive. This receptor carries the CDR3 CASSAGQGPYGYTF. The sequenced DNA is TGTGCCAGCAGCGCAGGACAGGGCCCTTATGGCTACACCTTC.